The clone carrying this TCR beta chain was counted a few times. This entry comes from a study of cytotoxic CD8 clonotypes in ibrutinib-treated CLL. Repertoires were generated with immunoSEQ multiplex PCR, while TCRdb's copy carries only in-frame clones and drops some. The table includes about 130,000 clones, around 84% detected once. The TCR originated in a human donor with chronic lymphocytic leukemia. Source: PBMCs, taken after 24 months of ibrutinib treatment.

The CDR3 coding sequence is TGTGCCAGTAGTCCTACCTGGGGAGGGATTAGCAATCAGCCCCAGCATTTT. This sequence encodes CASSPTWGGISNQPQHF. This chain joins TRBV19 and TRBJ1-5; D uncertain. The germline V gene encodes CDR1 LNHDA and CDR2 SQIVND (reference sequence). The CDR3 runs 17 residues. The V end lost 5 bases, the J end lost 0 bases, and 17 bases lay between the germline ends. Variable domain in full (rest from reference TRBV19 and TRBJ1-5): DGGITQSPKYLFRKEGQNVTLSCEQNLNHDAMYWYRQDPGQGLRLIYYSQIVNDFQKGDIAEGYSVSREKKESFPLTVTSAQKNPTAFYLCASSPTWGGISNQPQHFGDGTRLSIL.